This T cell receptor (beta chain) came from a study of blood T cell repertoires in COVID-19. Repertoires were generated with immunoSEQ multiplex PCR, while TCRdb's copy carries only in-frame clones and drops some. The table includes 84,000 or so clones, over 75% detected once. The V segment lost 1 base and the J segment 0 bases; nucleotides outside the gene matches: 3. The CDR3 is 17 residues long. Per germline, CDR1 LGHNA and CDR2 YNFKEQ. This chain uses TRBV4-2 with TRBJ1-5; TRBD1 matches at 10 bases. The receptor's source is a human donor in a cohort sampled during active COVID-19. Sequencing used peripheral blood. This CDR3 reads CASSQGGQGYSNQPQHF. Here the CDR3 DNA reads TGTGCCAGCAGCCAAGGGGGACAGGGGTATAGCAATCAGCCCCAGCATTTT.